This entry concerns a single T cell receptor (beta chain). The source of the sample is a study of blood T cell repertoires in COVID-19. On the study more broadly: Nucleic acid was either cDNA or gDNA, and it came from T cells, B-cell-depleted T cells, or PBMCs.

This CDR3 has 14 residues. Per the authors' pipeline: Researchers report that nucleated cell counts were estimated from reference gene primer amplification. Here immunoSEQ multiplex PCR was the method, and the copy in TCRdb shows in-frame clones only, minus some. For V, J and clone size, that table is used; D and trimming come from the DNA. This sample yields some 100,000 clones, of which around 88% are seen a single time; 2.1% belongs to the top ten. Seattle patients were enrolled during active infection and followed longitudinally. This receptor was obtained from a man aged 45-60 years with COVID-19, enrolled during active disease. The sample comprised peripheral blood. The chain joins TRBV21-1 to TRBJ1-2. TRBV21-1 is classified as a pseudogene. Here the CDR3 reads CASSTPPLCYGYTF. The DNA of the CDR3 is TGTGCCAGCAGCACTCCCCCCCTGTGCTATGGCTACACCTTC.